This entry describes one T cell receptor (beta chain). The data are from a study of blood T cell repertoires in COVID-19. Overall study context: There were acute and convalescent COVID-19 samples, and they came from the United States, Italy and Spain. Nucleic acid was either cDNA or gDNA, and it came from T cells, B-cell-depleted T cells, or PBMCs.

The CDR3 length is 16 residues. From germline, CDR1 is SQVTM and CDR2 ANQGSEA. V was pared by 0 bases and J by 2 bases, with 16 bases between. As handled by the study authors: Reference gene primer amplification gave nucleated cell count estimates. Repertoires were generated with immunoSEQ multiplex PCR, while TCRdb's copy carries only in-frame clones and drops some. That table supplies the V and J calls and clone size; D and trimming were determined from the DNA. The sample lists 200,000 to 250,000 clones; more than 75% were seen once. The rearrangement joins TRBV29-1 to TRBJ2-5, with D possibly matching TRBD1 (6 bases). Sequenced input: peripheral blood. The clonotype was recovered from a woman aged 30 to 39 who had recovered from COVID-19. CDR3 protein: CSVEDLSGEIQETQYF. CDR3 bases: TGCAGCGTTGAAGATCTTTCAGGGGAGATACAAGAGACCCAGTACTTC.